This TCR beta chain was documented in a study of identical twins. Study observations and caveats: Because invariant MAIT and iNKT cells could be present, zero-insertion analyses could be partly confounded.

This clonotype was detected a few times. Its antigen is as yet unknown. With 4 bases removed from V and 3 bases from J, the gap between germline ends came to 13 bases. The CDR3 has 14 amino acids. Germline V gene lookup returns CDR1 MNHEY and CDR2 SVGEGT. Each CDR3 protein is one row after TCRdb ran MiXCR on the 5' RACE reads. The sample has hundreds of thousands of distinct CDR3 sequences, approximately 20% seen once; the top ten hold about 0.48%. This sample also appeared in a second study, on yellow fever vaccine responses in identical twins.

The chain carries TRBV6-2 or TRBV6-3 and TRBJ2-7; D uncertain. The sample was CD4+ T cells sorted from blood. The TCR was taken from a woman aged 18-35 years in good health. The CDR3 coding sequence is TGTGCCAGCAGTTCGCACGCCCGTCACTACGAGCAGTACGTC. Amino acid sequence: CASSSHARHYEQYV.